The T cell receptor (beta chain) under discussion was sequenced for a study of blood T cell repertoires in COVID-19. Overall study: The samples span acute and convalescent COVID-19 from the United States, Italy and Spain.

Source study methods: Amplification of reference gene primers provided the estimated nucleated cell counts. The method was immunoSEQ multiplex PCR; TCRdb's version includes in-frame clones alone and lacks a portion of them. Clone size and V and J calls were adopted from that table, with D and trimming inferred from the DNA. The sample lists 250,000 to 350,000 clones, more than 80% seen once, with roughly 6.3% in the top ten. Specimen: peripheral blood. The clonotype originates from a woman aged 45-60 years with COVID-19, enrolled during active disease.

The CDR3 sequence: CASSLDWSSNEQYF. The CDR3 bases are TGTGCCAGCAGCTTAGATTGGTCTAGCAACGAGCAGTACTTC. The chain uses TRBV7-9 and TRBJ2-7, with D perhaps TRBD2 (5 bases). The CDR3 contains 14 residues. Trimming cost V 1 base and J 5 bases, with 12 bases left between them. Germline V lookup: CDR1 SEHNR, CDR2 FQNEAQ (reference sequence).